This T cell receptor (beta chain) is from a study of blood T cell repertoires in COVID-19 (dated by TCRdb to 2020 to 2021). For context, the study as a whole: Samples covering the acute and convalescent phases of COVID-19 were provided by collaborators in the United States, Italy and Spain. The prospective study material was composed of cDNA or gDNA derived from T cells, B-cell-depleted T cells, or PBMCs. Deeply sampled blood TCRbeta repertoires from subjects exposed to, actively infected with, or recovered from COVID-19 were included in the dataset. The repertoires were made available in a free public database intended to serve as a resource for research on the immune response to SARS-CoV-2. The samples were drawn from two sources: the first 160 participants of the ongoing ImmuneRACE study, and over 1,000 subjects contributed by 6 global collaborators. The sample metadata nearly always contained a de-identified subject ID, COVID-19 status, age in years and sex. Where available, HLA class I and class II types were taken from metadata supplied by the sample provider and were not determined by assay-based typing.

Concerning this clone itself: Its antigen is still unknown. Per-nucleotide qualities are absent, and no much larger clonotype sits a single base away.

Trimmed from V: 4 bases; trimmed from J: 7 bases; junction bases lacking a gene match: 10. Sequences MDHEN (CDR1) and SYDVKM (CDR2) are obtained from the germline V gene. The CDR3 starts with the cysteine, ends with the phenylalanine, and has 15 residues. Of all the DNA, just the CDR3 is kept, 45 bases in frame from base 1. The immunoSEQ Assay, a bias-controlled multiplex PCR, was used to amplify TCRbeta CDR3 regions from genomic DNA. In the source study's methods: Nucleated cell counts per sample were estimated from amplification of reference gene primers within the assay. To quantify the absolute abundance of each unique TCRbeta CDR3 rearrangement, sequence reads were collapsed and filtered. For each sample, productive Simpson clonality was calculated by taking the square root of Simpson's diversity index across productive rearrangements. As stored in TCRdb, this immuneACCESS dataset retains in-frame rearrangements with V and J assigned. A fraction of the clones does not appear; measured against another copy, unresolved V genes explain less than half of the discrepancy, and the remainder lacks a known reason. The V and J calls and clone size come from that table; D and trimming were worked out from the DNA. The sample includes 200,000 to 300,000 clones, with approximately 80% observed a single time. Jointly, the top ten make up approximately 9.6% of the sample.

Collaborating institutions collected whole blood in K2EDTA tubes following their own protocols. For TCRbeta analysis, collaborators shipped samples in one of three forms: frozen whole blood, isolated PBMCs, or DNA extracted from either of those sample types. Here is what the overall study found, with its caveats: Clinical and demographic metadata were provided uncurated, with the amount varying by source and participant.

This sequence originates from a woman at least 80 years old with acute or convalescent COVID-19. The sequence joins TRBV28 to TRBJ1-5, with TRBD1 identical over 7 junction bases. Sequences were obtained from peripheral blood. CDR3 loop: CASSSQLTGYQPQHF. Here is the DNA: TGTGCCAGCAGTTCCCAATTGACAGGGTACCAGCCCCAGCATTTT.